This T cell receptor beta chain stems from a study of CD8+ T cells in alopecia areata. Study outcomes and limitations: Tofacitinib significantly lowered scalp clonality and expanded CD8+ clones among the top 100.

On this clone: Antigen: not known.

There are 9 residues in the CDR3. The germline CDR1 and CDR2 sequences are SQVTM and ANQGSEA. V was clipped by 0 bases and J by 8 bases, with 1 base between them. TCR sequencing used cDNA made by reverse transcription of extracted RNA. TCRdb's table, derived via immunoSEQ multiplex PCR, lists solely in-frame clones and lacks some. The sample holds 60,000 to 90,000 clones, 60% to 70% seen once. Treatment reported: oral pan-JAK inhibitor, 5-10 mg twice daily. Collected material from alopecia areata patients comprised lesional scalp punch biopsies and peripheral blood. The chain carries TRBV29-1 and TRBJ1-1; no reliable D call. The sequence was collected from a human donor with alopecia areata. Sequencing was performed on CD8+ T cells sorted from blood, taken at week 24, from a patient treated with tofacitinib. The CDR3 DNA sequence: TGCAGCGTTGAAGAGGAAGCTTTCTTT. It specifies CSVEEEAFF.